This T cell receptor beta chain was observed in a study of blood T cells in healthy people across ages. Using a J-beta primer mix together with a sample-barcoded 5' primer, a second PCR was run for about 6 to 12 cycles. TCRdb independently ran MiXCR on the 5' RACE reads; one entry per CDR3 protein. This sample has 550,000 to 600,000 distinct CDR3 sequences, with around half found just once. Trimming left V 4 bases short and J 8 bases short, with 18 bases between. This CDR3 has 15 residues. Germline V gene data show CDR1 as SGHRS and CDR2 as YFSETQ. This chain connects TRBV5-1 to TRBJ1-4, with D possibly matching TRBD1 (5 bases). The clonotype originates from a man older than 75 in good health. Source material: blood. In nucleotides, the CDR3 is TGCGCCAGCAGCGTCCAGGGTATAGTCCACGAAAAACTGTTTTTT. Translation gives CASSVQGIVHEKLFF. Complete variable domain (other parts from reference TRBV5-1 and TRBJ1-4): KAGVTQTPRYLIKTRGQQVTLSCSPISGHRSVSWYQQTPGQGLQFLFEYFSETQRNKGNFPGRFSGRQFSNSRSEMNVSTLELGDSALYLCASSVQGIVHEKLFFGSGTQLSVL.